A selection of T cell receptor beta chains follows, all from one sample in a study of blood T cell repertoires in COVID-19. The data were produced by immunoSEQ multiplex PCR, yet TCRdb's version contains in-frame clones alone and is incomplete. The sample holds approximately 65,000 clones, about 94% seen once. Sequencing was performed on peripheral blood. These TCRs come from a man between 65 and 85 years old with active COVID-19. The CDR3 runs from the conserved cysteine through the conserved F or W. A D gene is named only where the DNA matches it firmly. Expanded clones get a size class; other rows say once, few or many, or leave the size out.

once	TRBV2	TRBJ1-5	.	TGTGCCAGCAGTCCAGCCTTCCCCGGAGAGCCCCAGCATTTT	CASSPAFPGEPQHF
.	TRBV4-3	TRBJ1-2	TRBD1	TGCGCCAGCAGCCAAGCTGACAGGGGCCAGCGACGCTACACCTTC	CASSQADRGQRRYTF
.	TRBV6-5	TRBJ1-6	TRBD1	TGTGCCAGCAGGGGGACAGGGGGTTCACCCCTCCACTTT	CASRGTGGSPLHF
.	TRBV18	TRBJ2-5	.	TGTGCCAGCTCACCACCGGGCAGGGGATATGAGACCCAGTACTTC	CASSPPGRGYETQYF
.	TRBV3-1/TRBV3-2	TRBJ1-1	.	TGTGCCAGCAGCCAACAGGGGCGAATGAACACTGAAGCTTTCTTT	CASSQQGRMNTEAFF
.	TRBV7-6	TRBJ1-1	.	TGTGCCAGCAGCCGGAACAGGGTGAACACTGAAGCTTTCTTT	CASSRNRVNTEAFF
once	TRBV6-2/TRBV6-3	TRBJ2-3	.	TGTGCCAGCAGTTCCTTTATGGAGAGCACAGATACGCAGTATTTT	CASSSFMESTDTQYF
.	TRBV19	TRBJ1-4	TRBD1	TGTGCCAGTAGTATCCTACAGGGGGCGAGTTCTAATGAAAAACTGTTTTTT	CASSILQGASSNEKLFF
.	TRBV24-1	TRBJ2-1	TRBD2	TGTGCCACCAGTGATTTCGGGACTAGCTGTAGTGAGCAGTTCTTC	CATSDFGTSCSEQFF
few	TRBV18	TRBJ1-6	TRBD1	TGTGCCAGCTCATGGGGACAGGGTGATTCACCCCTCCACTTT	CASSWGQGDSPLHF
.	TRBV18	TRBJ2-3	.	TGTGCCAGCTCACCACGGGCATTCAGCACAGATACGCAGTATTTT	CASSPRAFSTDTQYF
.	TRBV29-1	TRBJ1-2	TRBD1	TGCAGCGTTAGGACAGGGGGCCACGATGGCTACACCTTC	CSVRTGGHDGYTF
.	TRBV7-2	TRBJ1-5	.	TGTGCCAGCAGCTACGGACAGACTTATAGCAATCAGCCCCAGCATTTT	CASSYGQTYSNQPQHF
.	TRBV11-3	TRBJ2-5	.	TGTGCCAGCAGCTCCGTGGGCGGGGAGACCCAGTACTTC	CASSSVGGETQYF
.	TRBV18	TRBJ2-7	TRBD2	TGTGCCAGCTCACCAGGGACTACGGTGATTGAGCAGTACTTC	CASSPGTTVIEQYF
.	TRBV15	TRBJ1-4	.	TGTGCCACCAGCAAACTAGGAGGGGTCAGACTGTTTTTT	CATSKLGGVRLFF
.	TRBV28	TRBJ2-5	TRBD1	TGTGCCAGCAGCAACAGGGGTGGCGAGACCCAGTACTTC	CASSNRGGETQYF
once	TRBV28	TRBJ1-1	.	TGTGCCAGCCTACCCCTTGGGGGGGTCACTGAAGCTTTCTTT	CASLPLGGVTEAFF
.	TRBV4-2	TRBJ2-5	TRBD2	TGTGCCAGCAGCCAAGGGACTAGCGGGGGGTCAGGCCCCCGAGAGACCCAGTACTTC	CASSQGTSGGSGPRETQYF
.	TRBV12-2	TRBJ2-6	.	TGTGCAAGTCGCTTAGACAGGGCTGGGGCCAACGTCCTGACTTTC	CASRLDRAGANVLTF
.	TRBV5-4	TRBJ2-3	TRBD2	TGTGCCAGCAGCTCCCGACTAGCGGGAACAGATACGCAGTATTTT	CASSSRLAGTDTQYF
.	TRBV5-4	TRBJ2-3	.	TGTGCCAGCAGCCCTTCGACAGGCACGAGCACAGATACGCAGTATTTT	CASSPSTGTSTDTQYF
.	TRBV11-3	TRBJ2-4	.	TGTGCCAGCAGCTTAGATCCAGGGAAAGGAAACATTCAGTACTTC	CASSLDPGKGNIQYF
.	TRBV5-1	TRBJ1-6	TRBD1	TGCGCCAGCAGCCCGACAGGGGGCGAATCACCCCTCCACTTT	CASSPTGGESPLHF